Following are 20 T cell receptor beta chains from one sample sequenced in a study of regulatory T cells in long-lasting Graves disease. Assembly of TCR beta libraries relied on iRepertoire HTBI primers together with Arm-PCR of CDR3 regions. TCRdb re-called the multiplex PCR reads through MiXCR, storing one row per CDR3 protein. The sample includes a few hundred thousand distinct CDR3 sequences, 20% of them seen just once. Regarding time point: newly diagnosed GD, antithyroid drugs for less than 3 months. PBMC-derived RNA was used for the TCR library. The specimen was peripheral blood mononuclear cells (PBMCs), collected at new diagnosis, from a patient treated with antithyroid drugs. Every receptor here comes from a female donor with Graves disease.

Ten or more counts support this clonotype. The chain employs TRBV15 and TRBJ2-5; 11 positions agree with TRBD2. With 0 bases clipped from V and 1 base from J, the junction kept 4 bases outside the gene matches. CDR3 length: 17 residues. Looked up from germline, CDR1 is LNHNV and CDR2 is YYDKDF (reference sequence). DNA for the CDR3: TGTGCCACCAGCAGAGATTCGCTAGCGGGGGGCCAAGAGACCCAGTACTTC. Amino acid sequence: CATSRDSLAGGQETQYF.

At least ten counts were recorded for this clonotype. One base away lies a much larger clone, so this may be a sequencing read error. V is TRBV9 and J is TRBJ2-5; 10 bases are shared with TRBD2. CDR1 SGDLS and CDR2 YYNGEE come from the germline V gene. J was trimmed by 5 bases and V by 4 bases; bases with no gene match: 2. The CDR3 is 13 residues long. The CDR3 loop is CASSSGLAETQYF. CDR3 nucleotides: TGTGCCAGCAGCTCGGGACTAGCGGAGACCCAGTACTTC. Using reference TRBV9 and TRBJ2-5 for the parts outside the CDR3, the full variable domain is DSGVTQTPKHLITATGQRVTLRCSPRSGDLSVYWYQQSLDQGLQFLIQYYNGEERAKGNILERFSAQQFPDLHSELNLSSLELGDSALYFCASSSGLAETQYFGPGTRLLVL.

This clonotype was recorded at least ten times. CDR3 DNA sequence: TGTGCCAGCAGCGGCGCCGGGACAGGGGGCTACCACTCCTACGAGCAGTACTTC. Translated, it gives CASSGAGTGGYHSYEQYF. The chain combines TRBV5-6 with TRBJ2-7; 12 bases are shared with TRBD1. The CDR3 has 18 residues. Germline values: CDR1 SGHDT, CDR2 YYEEEE. V dropped 4 bases and J dropped 0; count of bases not matched to a gene: 11. The whole variable domain, remainder taken from reference TRBV5-6 and TRBJ2-7, is DAGVTQSPTHLIKTRGQQVTLRCSPKSGHDTVSWYQQALGQGPQFIFQYYEEEERQRGNFPDRFSGHQFPNYSSELNVNALLLGDSALYLCASSGAGTGGYHSYEQYFGPGTRLTVT.

This clonotype was observed at least ten times. J is TRBJ2-2 and V is TRBV24-1; 12 bases are a match to TRBD2. J gave up 7 bases and V 4 bases, and 15 bases lay outside the gene matches. Germline V CDR1 and CDR2: KGHDR, SFDVKD. The CDR3 spans 19 residues. CDR3 coding DNA: TGTGCCACCAGTGAAGCATCGACTAGCGGGAGTGGTTGGGTCGGGGAGCTGTTTTTT. The encoded protein is CATSEASTSGSGWVGELFF.

This clonotype was observed a few times. V gene TRBV20-1 combines with J gene TRBJ1-5, with D uncertain. CDR3 length: 14 residues. Germline CDR1 reads DFQATT; CDR2 reads SNEGSKA (reference sequence). The ends were cut back, 6 bases at V and 2 bases at J, with 14 bases in the middle. DNA of the CDR3: TGCAGTGCCTTGGGCACTGGAGGCAATCAGCCCCAGCATTTT. Amino acids: CSALGTGGNQPQHF.

Ten or more counts support this clonotype. V usage is TRBV5-1 and J usage is TRBJ1-5; 8 bases are shared with TRBD1. The CDR3 covers 14 residues. J was trimmed by 10 bases and V by 0 bases; bases with no gene match: 6. The germline CDR1 and CDR2 sequences are SGHRS and YFSETQ. Written as DNA, the CDR3 is TGCGCCAGCAGCTTGGGACAGGGGCCCGCCCCCCAGCATTTT. It codes for CASSLGQGPAPQHF.

Turning to this clonotype: A much larger clone lies a single base off, so this may be a read error. The rearrangement uses TRBV28 and TRBJ2-1; D call uncertain. Germline CDR1 and CDR2: MDHEN and SYDVKM. Between the trimmed V and J ends, which lost 4 bases and 12 bases, there was a span of 10 bases. This CDR3 comprises 11 residues. Here the CDR3 DNA reads TGTGCCAGCAGTTCCGTCAGTGGGCAGTTCTTC. Translating gives CASSSVSGQFF.

This clonotype has a handful of counts. It may be a read error: a sequence one base away is much more abundant. This rearrangement joins TRBV11-2 to TRBJ2-1, with 9 positions matching TRBD2. CDR1 is SGHAT, CDR2 FQNNGV, per germline. Trimming removed 4 bases from V and 6 bases from J; junction bases left unmatched: 7. This CDR3 contains 15 residues. In nucleotides, the CDR3 is TGTGCCAGCAGCTCCCTCGGCGGGAGGGCCAATGAGCAGTTCTTC. Encoded protein: CASSSLGGRANEQFF.

This chain uses TRBV24-1 with TRBJ2-5, with 10 bases that match TRBD2. With V trimmed by 3 bases and J by 1 base, 4 bases remained unmatched. CDR3 size: 16 residues. Germline values: CDR1 KGHDR, CDR2 SFDVKD. The DNA for the CDR3 is TGTGCCACCAGTGATCGGACTAGCGGAGCCCAAGAGACCCAGTACTTC. Encoded protein: CATSDRTSGAQETQYF.

This clonotype has at least ten counts. This chain joins TRBV5-1 and TRBJ2-1; 8 nucleotides match TRBD1. Germline trimming cut 4 bases from V and 3 bases from J; bases unmatched to any gene: 9. This CDR3 region has 16 residues. Looked up from germline, CDR1 is SGHRS and CDR2 is YFSETQ. CDR3 DNA sequence: TGCGCCAGCAGCCCCAGGACAGGGAATTTCTACAATGAGCAGTTCTTC. Translated, it gives CASSPRTGNFYNEQFF.

The table lists this clonotype with a few counts. The chain joins TRBV5-4 to TRBJ1-2; D remains unclear. The V and J ends lost 4 bases and 0 bases respectively, with 4 bases between them. This CDR3 contains 12 residues. CDR1 SGHNT and CDR2 YYREEE come from the germline V gene (reference sequence). CDR3 DNA: TGTGCCAGCAGCCTACCTAACTATGGCTACACCTTC. It yields the protein CASSLPNYGYTF.

With respect to this clonotype: Only one base separates this from a far larger clonotype, so it likely reflects a read error. The rearrangement joins TRBV6-6 to TRBJ1-2, with D perhaps TRBD1 (5 bases). The CDR3 contains 14 residues. CDR1 and CDR2 (germline): MNHNY, SVGAGI (reference sequence). The CDR3 sequence is CASSHSSRAGGYTF. CDR3 coding DNA: TGTGCCAGCAGTCACTCGAGCAGGGCGGGAGGCTACACCTTC.

At least ten counts were recorded for this clonotype. The J gene is TRBJ2-2, the V gene TRBV5-6; tentative D call: TRBD1 (6 bases). Trimming removed 0 bases at V and 6 bases at J, with 15 bases between. The length of the CDR3 is 16 residues. CDR1 is SGHDT and CDR2 is YYEEEE in the germline V gene. CDR3 bases: TGTGCCAGCAGCTTGGCGAGGGGACATCGTGCCGGGGAGCTGTTTTTT. Its protein product is CASSLARGHRAGELFF.

Many counts were recorded for this clonotype. V usage is TRBV11-2 and J usage is TRBJ1-1; D is undetermined. Germline-derived CDR1 and CDR2 are SGHAT and FQNNGV. Trimming cost V 6 bases and J 4 bases, with 18 bases left between them. The CDR3 is made up of 15 amino acids. CDR3 bases: TGTGCCAGCAGTCGAATGTCTGGGAGGCTCACTGAAGCTTTCTTT. Its protein is CASSRMSGRLTEAFF.

This clonotype showed up many times. The junction differs from germline at one of its ends, possibly a read error. The chain combines TRBV6-2 or TRBV6-3 with TRBJ2-5; D perhaps matches TRBD1 (6 bases). This CDR3 is built from 15 residues. Germline V gives CDR1 MNHEY, CDR2 SVGEGT. CDR3 DNA: TGTGCCAGCAGCTACTGGGGGCGCCTAGGAGAGACCCAGTACTTC. Protein sequence: CASSYWGRLGETQYF.

This clonotype was recorded a few times. The chain joins TRBV19 to TRBJ1-4; D unclear. CDR1 is LNHDA, CDR2 SQIVND, per germline (reference sequence). V lost 3 bases and J lost 8, with 16 bases in between. This CDR3 has 15 residues. CDR3 in amino acids: CASSIHGVLDEKLFF. CDR3 DNA: TGTGCCAGTAGTATTCACGGCGTGCTTGACGAAAAACTGTTTTTT.

At least ten counts were recorded for this clonotype. The CDR3 DNA is TGTGCCAGCAGTGAGTGGGGCGGAAGCACTGAAGCTTTCTTT. Translated, it gives CASSEWGGSTEAFF. This sequence joins TRBV6-1 and TRBJ1-1; D perhaps matches TRBD1 (5 bases). The V gene lost 3 bases and the J gene lost 4 bases, with 12 bases spanning the gap. Germline V lookup: CDR1 MNHNS, CDR2 SASEGT. The CDR3 consists of 14 residues.

This clonotype was observed many times. The chain couples TRBV6-1 to TRBJ2-7; TRBD1 aligns across 10 bases. The CDR3 has 13 amino acids. V gave up 8 bases and J gave up 4 bases; unmatched junction bases: 5. Looked up from germline, CDR1 is MNHNS and CDR2 is SASEGT. The CDR3 DNA follows: TGTGCCAGCGAGGGGGACAGGGGTTACGAGCAGTACTTC. Translation: CASEGDRGYEQYF.

There are many counts of this clonotype. The chain couples TRBV7-9 to TRBJ2-2; no clear D gene. Deletions cut 3 bases from V and 0 bases from J, with 8 bases between. Per the germline V gene, CDR1 is SEHNR and CDR2 is FQNEAQ (reference sequence). The length of the CDR3 is 15 residues. In DNA form, the CDR3 reads TGTGCCAGCAGCTTTAGAGACTCGAACACCGGGGAGCTGTTTTTT. It encodes CASSFRDSNTGELFF.

Notes on this clonotype: A clone one base away is much larger, so this may be a read error. This chain links TRBV11-2 with TRBJ1-1, with D unclear. Trimming shortened V by 5 bases and J by 1 base, and 14 bases separated the two germline ends. Germline V gene data show CDR1 as SGHAT and CDR2 as FQNNGV. The CDR3 has 15 amino acids. In DNA, the CDR3 is TGTGCCAGCAGCCAAGGTGCGGGGTCGAACACTGAAGCTTTCTTT. It encodes CASSQGAGSNTEAFF.